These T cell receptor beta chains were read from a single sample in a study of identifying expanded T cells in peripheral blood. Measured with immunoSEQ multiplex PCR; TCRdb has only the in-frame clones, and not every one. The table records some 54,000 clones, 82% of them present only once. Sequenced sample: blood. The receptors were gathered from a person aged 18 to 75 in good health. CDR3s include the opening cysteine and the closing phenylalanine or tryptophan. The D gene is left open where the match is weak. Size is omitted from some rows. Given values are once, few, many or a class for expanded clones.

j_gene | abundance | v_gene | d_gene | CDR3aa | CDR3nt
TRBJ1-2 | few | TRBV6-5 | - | CASSANNREHGYTF | TGTGCCAGCAGCGCAAACAACAGGGAGCACGGCTACACCTTC
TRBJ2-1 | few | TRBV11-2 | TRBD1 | CASSQGFGQGLYEQFF | TGTGCCAGCAGCCAGGGTTTTGGACAGGGGTTATATGAGCAGTTCTTC
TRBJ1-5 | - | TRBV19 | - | CASSTDRENQPQHF | TGTGCCAGTAGTACGGACAGAGAGAATCAGCCCCAGCATTTT
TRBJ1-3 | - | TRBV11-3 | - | CASSTPGRASGNTIYF | TGTGCCAGCAGCACCCCGGGCAGGGCATCTGGAAACACCATATATTTT
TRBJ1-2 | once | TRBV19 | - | CASRERGIFYGYTF | TGTGCCAGCCGTGAGAGAGGGATATTCTATGGCTACACCTTC
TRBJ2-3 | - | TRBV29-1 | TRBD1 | CSARQGIRTDTQYF | TGCAGCGCCCGACAGGGGATCCGCACAGATACGCAGTATTTT
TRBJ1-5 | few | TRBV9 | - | CASSVSATGPQPQHF | TGTGCCAGCAGCGTATCTGCTACAGGCCCACAGCCCCAGCATTTT
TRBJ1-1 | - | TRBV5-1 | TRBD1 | CASSLRQGSIRNTEAFF | TGCGCCAGCAGCTTACGACAGGGTTCAATTCGGAACACTGAAGCTTTCTTT
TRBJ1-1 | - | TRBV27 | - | CASSWRWGEDTEAFF | TGTGCCAGCAGTTGGCGGTGGGGGGAGGACACTGAAGCTTTCTTT
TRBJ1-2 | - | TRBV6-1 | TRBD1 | CASSERGQGGSYGYTF | TGTGCCAGCAGTGAACGAGGACAGGGGGGGTCCTATGGCTACACCTTC
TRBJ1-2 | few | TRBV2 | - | CASSELITDGYTF | TGTGCCAGCAGTGAACTTATTACGGATGGCTACACCTTC
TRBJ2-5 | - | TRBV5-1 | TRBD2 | CASSSGLAGGIETQYF | TGCGCCAGCAGCTCGGGACTAGCCGGTGGGATAGAGACCCAGTACTTC
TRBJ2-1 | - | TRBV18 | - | CASSPVAGSSYNEQFF | TGTGCCAGCTCACCAGTCGCTGGGAGCTCCTACAATGAGCAGTTCTTC